This T cell receptor beta chain emerged from a study of T cell responses to AZD1222 COVID-19 vaccine. Study-level findings and limits: Just a handful of AZD1222 recipients tested seropositive at baseline. Reportedly, nearly half of unique spike TCRs recognized epitopes outside B.1.351/B.1.1.7 mutations.

Germline CDR1 SGHNT, CDR2 YENEEA. The ends lost 5 bases at V and 7 bases at J; junction bases unmatched: 8. The CDR3 is made up of 14 amino acids. Note on this clone: The antigen remains undetermined.

Measured with immunoSEQ multiplex PCR; TCRdb has only the in-frame clones, and not every one. The data hold 250,000 to 300,000 clones, with approximately 94% observed a single time. The rearrangement joins TRBV11-3 to TRBJ2-1; 7 positions agree with TRBD2. Sequencing was performed on peripheral blood, taken 28 days after the second AZD1222 dose. This TCR was sampled from an adult who received the AZD1222 COVID-19 vaccine. DNA of the CDR3: TGTGCCAGCAGCCCAACTAGCGTTGTGAATGAGCAGTTCTTC. This codes for CASSPTSVVNEQFF.